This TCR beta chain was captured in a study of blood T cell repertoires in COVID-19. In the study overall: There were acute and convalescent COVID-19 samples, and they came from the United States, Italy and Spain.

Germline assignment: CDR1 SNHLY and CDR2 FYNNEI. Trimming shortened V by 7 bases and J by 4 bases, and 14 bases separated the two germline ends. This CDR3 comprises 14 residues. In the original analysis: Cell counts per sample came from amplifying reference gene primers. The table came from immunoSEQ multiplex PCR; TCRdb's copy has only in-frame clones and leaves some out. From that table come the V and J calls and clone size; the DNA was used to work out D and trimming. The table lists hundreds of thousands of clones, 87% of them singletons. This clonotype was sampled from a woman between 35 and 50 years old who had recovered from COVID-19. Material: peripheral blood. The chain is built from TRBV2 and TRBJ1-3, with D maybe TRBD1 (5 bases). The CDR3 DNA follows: TGTGCCAGCAAGAAGGGGTCGGGCGGAAACACCATATATTTT. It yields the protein CASKKGSGGNTIYF.